This entry concerns a single T cell receptor beta chain. Its cognate antigen is unknown. The ends were cut back, 5 bases at V and 6 bases at J, with 13 bases in the middle. This CDR3 comprises 14 residues. CDR1 is SGHTA, CDR2 FQGNSA, per germline. This sample was taken from a study of post-analysis software for immune sequencing data. Carried by the TCR beta cDNA libraries were unique molecular identifiers. TCRdb called the PCR reads again in MiXCR, with one record for every CDR3 protein. The sample yields roughly 400,000 distinct CDR3 sequences, 35% to 45% seen once. General study points: Elevated frequency relative to controls characterized roughly 5 TRBV segments in patients, TRBV5-6, TRBV5-1 and TRBV20-1 among them.

The sequencing input was blood. This TCR derives from a girl aged 2-10 years with multiple sclerosis. V and J are TRBV7-2 and TRBJ2-2; D perhaps matches TRBD2 (5 bases). CDR3 region: CASSRITGAGELFF. CDR3 DNA: TGTGCCAGCAGCCGAATAACCGGGGCCGGGGAGCTGTTTTTT.